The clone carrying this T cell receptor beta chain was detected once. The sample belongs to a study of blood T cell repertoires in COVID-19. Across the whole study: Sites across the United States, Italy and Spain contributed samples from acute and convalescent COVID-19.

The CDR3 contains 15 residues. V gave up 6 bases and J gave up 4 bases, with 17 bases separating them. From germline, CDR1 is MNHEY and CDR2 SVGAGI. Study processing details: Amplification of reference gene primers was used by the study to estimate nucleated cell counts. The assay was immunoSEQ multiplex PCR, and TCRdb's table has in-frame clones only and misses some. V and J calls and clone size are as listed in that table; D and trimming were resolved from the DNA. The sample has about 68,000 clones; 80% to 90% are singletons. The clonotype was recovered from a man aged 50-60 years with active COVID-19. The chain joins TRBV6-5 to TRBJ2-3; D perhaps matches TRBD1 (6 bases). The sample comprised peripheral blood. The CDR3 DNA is TGTGCCAGCAGCCTACGAAGCAGGGGACCAGATACGCAGTATTTT. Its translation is CASSLRSRGPDTQYF.